This record covers a single T cell receptor beta chain. The CDR3 sequence is 15 residues long. V lost 5 bases and J 0 bases, leaving 11 bases between the germline ends. Germline V CDR1 and CDR2: SGHTA, FQGNSA. The entry originates in a study of T cell changes during pregnancy in multiple sclerosis. TCRdb keeps only in-frame clones here, not all; method: immunoSEQ multiplex PCR. The sample includes about 100,000 clones, less than 95% of them seen just once. This chain joins TRBV7-2 and TRBJ1-5; D gene unclear. Sequencing was performed on peripheral blood, taken in the third trimester of pregnancy. This clonotype originated in a female donor in good health, enrolled as a control in a pregnancy study. The DNA for the CDR3 is TGTGCCAGCAGCCGGGAGGGCAGTAGCAATCAGCCCCAGCATTTT. This codes for CASSREGSSNQPQHF.